A single TCR beta chain is shown here with its context. Its specificity is unknown. Genomic DNA (from each subset) was split evenly across several immunoSEQ plates. Using immunoSEQ multiplex PCR, the repertoire was profiled, and TCRdb retains in-frame clones only, with some absent. The sample has millions of clones, over 85% seen once. Adults of Caucasian background living in Nashville, Tennessee made up all donors. The data were taken from a study of shared clonotypes between healthy human individuals. Whole-study results and caveats: Memory subsets had estimated richness that was generally smaller than that of naive subsets. The genetic and exposure-history diversity represented was limited by few donors.

Material for sequencing was naive CD4+ T cells from PBMCs. Subset described: CD45RA+ positively selected. This receptor was obtained from a young man in good health. Some clones in this sample may be carry-over from other donors' samples.

CDR3 DNA: TGTGCCATCAGGGCGGGACAGGGGGGAGAAGCTTTCTTT. The encoded protein is CAIRAGQGGEAFF. This sequence joins TRBV10-3 and TRBJ1-1; the match to TRBD1 covers 11 bases. Losses at the gene ends were 6 bases for V and 8 bases for J; bases not matched to a gene: 5. CDR1 and CDR2 (germline): ENHRY, SYGVKD. The CDR3 runs to 13 residues.